A selection of T cell receptor beta chains follows, all from one sample in a study of blood T cells in healthy people across ages. TCRdb processed the 5' RACE reads anew with MiXCR; each CDR3 protein has one entry. The sample carries 650,000 to 1,000,000 distinct CDR3 sequences, 30% to 45% recorded once. Sample: blood. The receptors come from a man aged 18 to 29 in good health. Both conserved end residues are part of each CDR3. The D gene is left open where the match is weak. Clone size is not always given. Where it is, it says once, few, many or a class for expanded clones.

length	D	size	V	J	CDR3	DNA
12	TRBD1	-	TRBV6-5	TRBJ2-7	CASSYRGQEQYF	TGTGCCAGCAGTTACAGGGGGCAAGAGCAGTACTTC
15	TRBD1	-	TRBV4-3	TRBJ1-2	CASSHDSGTVYGYTF	TGCGCCAGCAGCCATGATTCCGGGACAGTCTATGGCTACACCTTC
13	-	few	TRBV5-1	TRBJ2-1	CASSLDTGNEQFF	TGCGCCAGCAGCTTGGATACGGGAAATGAGCAGTTCTTC
12	-	many	TRBV6-5	TRBJ2-1	CASSAPGRTQFF	TGTGCCAGCAGCGCACCGGGGAGGACCCAGTTCTTC
14	TRBD1	many	TRBV20-1	TRBJ2-1	CSARDGTDYNEQFF	TGCAGTGCTAGAGACGGGACAGATTACAATGAGCAGTTCTTC
15	-	few	TRBV7-6	TRBJ1-5	CASSSSPYGFQPQHF	TGTGCCAGCAGCTCCTCGCCCTACGGTTTTCAGCCCCAGCATTTT
17	TRBD1	many	TRBV20-1	TRBJ1-5	CSAPRRSTGATNQPQHF	TGCAGTGCGCCGCGTCGGTCGACAGGGGCAACAAATCAGCCCCAGCATTTT
16	TRBD2	-	TRBV9	TRBJ2-7	CASSVAGGRSYNEQYF	TGTGCCAGCAGCGTAGCGGGGGGGCGATCCTACAATGAGCAGTACTTC
14	TRBD2	few	TRBV29-1	TRBJ2-5	CSVSPRLATDEQYF	TGCAGCGTGTCCCCGAGACTAGCTACCGATGAGCAGTACTTC
18	-	-	TRBV4-3	TRBJ1-4	CASSQDSLTGGTNEKLFF	TGCGCCAGCAGCCAAGATAGCTTGACAGGCGGAACTAATGAAAAACTGTTTTTT
15	-	-	TRBV4-2	TRBJ1-1	CASSPSVGTYTEAFF	TGTGCCAGCAGCCCCAGCGTTGGGACTTACACTGAAGCTTTCTTT
12	-	-	TRBV7-2	TRBJ2-7	CASSRPGGEQYF	TGTGCCAGCAGCCGACCAGGTGGCGAGCAGTACTTC
13	-	-	TRBV12-3/TRBV12-4	TRBJ2-7	CASSAGGYYEQYF	TGTGCCAGCAGCGCCGGGGGTTACTACGAGCAGTACTTC
16	TRBD1	few	TRBV12-3/TRBV12-4	TRBJ2-5	CASSPMTGLGKETQYF	TGTGCCAGCAGTCCTATGACAGGGTTAGGAAAAGAGACCCAGTACTTC
14	-	-	TRBV2	TRBJ1-2	CASSYSSANYGYTF	TGTGCCAGCAGCTATTCTTCTGCTAACTATGGCTACACCTTC
13	-	few	TRBV6-5	TRBJ1-1	CASSPTVYTEAFF	TGTGCCAGCAGTCCTACAGTGTACACTGAAGCTTTCTTT
14	TRBD1	many	TRBV12-3/TRBV12-4	TRBJ2-7	CASSLTGGVYEQYF	TGTGCCAGCAGTTTAACAGGGGGCGTTTACGAGCAGTACTTC
13	-	few	TRBV6-5	TRBJ1-1	CASRLLLNTEAFF	TGTGCCAGCAGACTACTTCTAAACACTGAAGCTTTCTTT
16	TRBD1	few	TRBV4-3	TRBJ2-7	CASSPGWGQESYEQYF	TGCGCCAGCAGCCCGGGTTGGGGACAGGAAAGTTACGAGCAGTACTTC